The rows below give T cell receptor beta chains drawn from one sample of a study of cytomegalovirus exposure and HLA in healthy donors. Data came from immunoSEQ multiplex PCR; TCRdb stores just in-frame clones and leaves some out. The sample holds 150,000 or so clones; roughly 80% are singletons and the top ten take 1% to 1.5%. The sequenced material came from PBMCs. All receptors come from a man aged 50-59 years in good health and CMV-seropositive. Each CDR3 is given with its conserved first and last residue. The D gene is left open where the match is weak. A row's size may be missing; if present it is once, few, many or a size class.

d_call	cdr3_length	v_call	clone_size	j_call	cdr3_nt	cdr3_aa
TRBD1	16	TRBV6-7	NA	TRBJ2-7	TGTGCCAGCAGGGGCCTGGACAGGACCCCGGCCTACGAGCAGTACTTC	CASRGLDRTPAYEQYF
NA	13	TRBV6-1	NA	TRBJ2-5	TGTGCCAGTCAAGGGGGGGGGCAAGAGACCCAGTACTTC	CASQGGGQETQYF
NA	17	TRBV5-6	once	TRBJ1-4	TGTGCCAGCAGCTTGGTTGGATCGACAGGTATTAATGAAAAACTGTTTTTT	CASSLVGSTGINEKLFF
TRBD2	16	TRBV5-1	NA	TRBJ2-1	TGCGCCAGCAGCACCGGTCCGCTAGCGGGGGGGGAGGAGCAGTTCTTC	CASSTGPLAGGEEQFF
NA	12	TRBV28	NA	TRBJ1-2	TGTGCCAGCAGTTCGGGGGTCTATGGCTACACCTTC	CASSSGVYGYTF
NA	13	TRBV5-1	NA	TRBJ2-2	TGCGCCAGCCACAGGGACGGCATCGGGGAGCTGTTTTTT	CASHRDGIGELFF
TRBD1	17	TRBV6-1	once	TRBJ1-1	TGTGCCAGCAGTGAAGCGGGAATTGACAGGGGGAACACTGAAGCTTTCTTT	CASSEAGIDRGNTEAFF
NA	14	TRBV25-1	few	TRBJ2-7	TGTGCCAGCAGTGAATCCGTAGCGCCCTACGAGCAGTACTTC	CASSESVAPYEQYF
TRBD2	14	TRBV29-1	NA	TRBJ2-5	TGCAGCGTTGCCCTTAGCGGGAGCGACGGGACCCAGTACTTC	CSVALSGSDGTQYF
NA	15	TRBV9	NA	TRBJ1-2	TGTGCCAGCAGCACCGACACCCTACGACGGGGTGGCTACACCTTC	CASSTDTLRRGGYTF
NA	13	TRBV5-1	NA	TRBJ1-1	TGCGCCAGCAGCTTGGATCCAAACACTGAAGCTTTCTTT	CASSLDPNTEAFF
NA	15	TRBV6-6	NA	TRBJ2-7	TGTGCCAGCAGTTACCTAGTCTCAACCACCTACGAGCAGTACTTC	CASSYLVSTTYEQYF
NA	15	TRBV11-2	once	TRBJ1-1	TGTGCCAGCAGCTCCGGTGGGGGGAAGTGGACTGAAGCTTTCTTT	CASSSGGGKWTEAFF
TRBD1	16	TRBV28	NA	TRBJ1-5	TGTGCCAGCAGCTCCCCGAGGGACAGGGTTGGCCAGCCCCAGCATTTT	CASSSPRDRVGQPQHF